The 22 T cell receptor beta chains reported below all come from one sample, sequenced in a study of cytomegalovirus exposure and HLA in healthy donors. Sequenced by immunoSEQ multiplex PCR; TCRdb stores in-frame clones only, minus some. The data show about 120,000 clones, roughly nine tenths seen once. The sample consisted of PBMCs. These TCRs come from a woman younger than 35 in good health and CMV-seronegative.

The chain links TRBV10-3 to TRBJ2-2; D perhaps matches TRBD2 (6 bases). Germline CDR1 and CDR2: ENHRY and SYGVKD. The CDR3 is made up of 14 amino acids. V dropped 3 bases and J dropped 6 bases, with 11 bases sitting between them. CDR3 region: CAISEGLPSGELFF. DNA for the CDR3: TGTGCCATCAGTGAAGGACTACCATCCGGGGAGCTGTTTTTT.

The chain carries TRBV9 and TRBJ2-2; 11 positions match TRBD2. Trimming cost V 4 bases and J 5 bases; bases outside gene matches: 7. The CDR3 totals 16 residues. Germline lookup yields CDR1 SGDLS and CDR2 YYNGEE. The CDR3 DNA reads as TGTGCCAGCAGCCTACTAGCGGGAGTAGGTACCGGGGAGCTGTTTTTT. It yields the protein CASSLLAGVGTGELFF. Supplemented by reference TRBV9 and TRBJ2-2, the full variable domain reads DSGVTQTPKHLITATGQRVTLRCSPRSGDLSVYWYQQSLDQGLQFLIQYYNGEERAKGNILERFSAQQFPDLHSELNLSSLELGDSALYFCASSLLAGVGTGELFFGEGSRLTVL.

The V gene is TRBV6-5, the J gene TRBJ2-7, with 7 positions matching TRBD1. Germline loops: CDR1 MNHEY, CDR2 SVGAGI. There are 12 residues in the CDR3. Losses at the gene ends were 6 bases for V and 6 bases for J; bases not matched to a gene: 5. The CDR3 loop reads CASSRDRVEQYF. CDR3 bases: TGTGCCAGCAGCCGTGACAGGGTCGAGCAGTACTTC.

Here the CDR3 DNA reads TGCGCCAGCACCCTATCCCCGGGACAGGGGGCCGAAGAGACCCAGTACTTC. This translates into CASTLSPGQGAEETQYF. This chain joins TRBV5-1 and TRBJ2-5, with 12 bases fitting TRBD1. The J segment lost 3 bases and the V segment lost 6 bases, leaving 12 bases of the junction unmatched. Germline-derived CDR1 and CDR2 are SGHRS and YFSETQ. This CDR3 has 17 amino acids.

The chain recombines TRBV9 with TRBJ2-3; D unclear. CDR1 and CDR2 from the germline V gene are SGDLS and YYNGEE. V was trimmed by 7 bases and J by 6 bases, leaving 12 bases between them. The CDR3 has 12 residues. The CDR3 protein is CASALVEDTQYF. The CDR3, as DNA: TGTGCCAGCGCGCTCGTTGAGGATACGCAGTATTTT.

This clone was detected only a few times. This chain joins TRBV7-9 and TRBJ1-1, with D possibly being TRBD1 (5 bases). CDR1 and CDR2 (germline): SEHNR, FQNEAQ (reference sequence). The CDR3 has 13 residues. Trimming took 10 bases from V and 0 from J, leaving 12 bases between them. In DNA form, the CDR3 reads TGTGCCACCCAGGGCGCCCTGAACACTGAAGCTTTCTTT. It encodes CATQGALNTEAFF.

This chain's CDR3 is CASSLMAGNQPQHF. CDR3 DNA sequence: TGCGCCAGCAGCTTGATGGCAGGAAATCAGCCCCAGCATTTT. The chain joins TRBV5-1 to TRBJ1-5; D gene ambiguous. V lost 1 base, J lost 4 bases, and 9 bases lay in between. This CDR3 contains 14 residues. Germline CDR1 SGHRS, CDR2 YFSETQ.

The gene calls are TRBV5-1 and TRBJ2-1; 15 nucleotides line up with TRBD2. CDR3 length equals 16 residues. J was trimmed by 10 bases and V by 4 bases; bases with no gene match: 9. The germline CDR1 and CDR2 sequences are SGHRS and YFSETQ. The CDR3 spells CASSLPGLAGGREQFF. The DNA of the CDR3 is TGCGCCAGCAGCCTTCCCGGACTAGCGGGAGGGAGGGAGCAGTTCTTC.

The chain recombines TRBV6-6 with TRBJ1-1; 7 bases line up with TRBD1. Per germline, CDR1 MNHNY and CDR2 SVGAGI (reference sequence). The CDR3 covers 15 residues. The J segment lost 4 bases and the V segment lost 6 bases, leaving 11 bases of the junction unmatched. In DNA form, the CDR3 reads TGTGCCAGCAGCAGGCGTTGGACAGGATCCACTGAAGCTTTCTTT. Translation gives CASSRRWTGSTEAFF.

The CDR3 loop is CASSLDMRDFTSTDTQYF. The CDR3 DNA is TGTGCCAGCAGCTTAGATATGAGGGACTTCACTAGCACAGATACGCAGTATTTT. V usage is TRBV7-6 and J usage is TRBJ2-3, with D possibly being TRBD2 (6 bases). The CDR3 covers 18 residues. Germline lookup yields CDR1 SGHVS and CDR2 FNYEAQ. V dropped 1 base and J dropped 0 bases, with 17 bases sitting between them.

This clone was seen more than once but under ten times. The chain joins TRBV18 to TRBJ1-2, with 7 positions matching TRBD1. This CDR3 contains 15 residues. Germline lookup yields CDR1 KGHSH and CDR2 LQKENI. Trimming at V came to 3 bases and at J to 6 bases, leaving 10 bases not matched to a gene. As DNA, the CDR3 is TGTGCCAGCTCACCGATACCGGACAGGTCCGATGGCTACACCTTC. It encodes CASSPIPDRSDGYTF.

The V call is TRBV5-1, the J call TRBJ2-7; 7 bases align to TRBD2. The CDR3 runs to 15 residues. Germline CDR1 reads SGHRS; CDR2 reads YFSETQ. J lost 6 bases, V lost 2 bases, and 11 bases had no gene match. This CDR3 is CASSLPTSDPGEQYF. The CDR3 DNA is TGCGCCAGCAGCTTACCTACTAGCGATCCGGGCGAGCAGTACTTC.

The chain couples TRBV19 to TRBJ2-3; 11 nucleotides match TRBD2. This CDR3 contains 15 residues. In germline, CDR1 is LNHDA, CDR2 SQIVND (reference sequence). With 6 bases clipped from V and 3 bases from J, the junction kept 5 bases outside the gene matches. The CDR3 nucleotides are TGTGCCAGTAGGTCGGCTAGCGGGGGGACAGATACGCAGTATTTT. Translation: CASRSASGGTDTQYF.

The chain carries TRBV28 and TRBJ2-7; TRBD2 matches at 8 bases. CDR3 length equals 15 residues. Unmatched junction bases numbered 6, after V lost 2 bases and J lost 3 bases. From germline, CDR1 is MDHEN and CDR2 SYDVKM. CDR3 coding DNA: TGTGCCAGCAGTTTAGTAGCGGGGAGGGACTACGAGCAGTACTTC. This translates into CASSLVAGRDYEQYF. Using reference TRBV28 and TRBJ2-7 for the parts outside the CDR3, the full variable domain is DVKVTQSSRYLVKRTGEKVFLECVQDMDHENMFWYRQDPGLGLRLIYFSYDVKMKEKGDIPEGYSVSREKKERFSLILESASTNQTSMYLCASSLVAGRDYEQYFGPGTRLTVT.

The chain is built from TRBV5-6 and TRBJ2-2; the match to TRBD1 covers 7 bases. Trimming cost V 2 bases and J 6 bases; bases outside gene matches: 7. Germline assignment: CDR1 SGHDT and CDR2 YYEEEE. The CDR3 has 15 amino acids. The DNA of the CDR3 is TGTGCCAGCAGCTTAACAGGGGTAGGGGCCGGGGAGCTGTTTTTT. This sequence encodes CASSLTGVGAGELFF. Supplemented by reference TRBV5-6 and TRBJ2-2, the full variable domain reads DAGVTQSPTHLIKTRGQQVTLRCSPKSGHDTVSWYQQALGQGPQFIFQYYEEEERQRGNFPDRFSGHQFPNYSSELNVNALLLGDSALYLCASSLTGVGAGELFFGEGSRLTVL.

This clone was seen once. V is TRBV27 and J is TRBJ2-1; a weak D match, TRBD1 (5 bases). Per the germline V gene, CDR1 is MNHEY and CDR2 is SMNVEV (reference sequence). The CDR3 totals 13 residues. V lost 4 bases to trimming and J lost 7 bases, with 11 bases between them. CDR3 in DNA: TGTGCCAGCAGTTCTTTACAGGCAAATGAGCAGTTCTTC. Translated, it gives CASSSLQANEQFF.

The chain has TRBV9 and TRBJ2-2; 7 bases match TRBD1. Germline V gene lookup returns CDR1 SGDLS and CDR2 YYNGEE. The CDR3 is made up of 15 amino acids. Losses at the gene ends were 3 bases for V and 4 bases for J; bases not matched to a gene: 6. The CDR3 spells CASSERQGGTGELFF. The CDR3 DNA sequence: TGTGCCAGCAGCGAGCGACAGGGCGGCACCGGGGAGCTGTTTTTT.

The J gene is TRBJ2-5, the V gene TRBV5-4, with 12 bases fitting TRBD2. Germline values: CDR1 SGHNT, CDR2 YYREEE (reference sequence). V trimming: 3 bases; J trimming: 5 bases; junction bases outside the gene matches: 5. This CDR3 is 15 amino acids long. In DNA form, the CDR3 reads TGTGCCAGCAGCTCTAGCGGGAGGGCCTCGGAGACCCAGTACTTC. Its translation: CASSSSGRASETQYF.

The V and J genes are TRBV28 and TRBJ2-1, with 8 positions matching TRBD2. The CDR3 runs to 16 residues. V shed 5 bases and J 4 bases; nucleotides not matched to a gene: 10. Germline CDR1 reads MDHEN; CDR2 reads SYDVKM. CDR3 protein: CASSHSLAGTYNEQFF. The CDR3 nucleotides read TGTGCCAGCAGTCACTCCTTAGCGGGAACGTACAATGAGCAGTTCTTC.

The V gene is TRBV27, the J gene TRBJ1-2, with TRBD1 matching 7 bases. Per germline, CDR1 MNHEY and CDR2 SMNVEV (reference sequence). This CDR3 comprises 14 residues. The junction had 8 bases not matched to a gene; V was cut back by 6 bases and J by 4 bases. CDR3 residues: CASRNIGQVYGYTF. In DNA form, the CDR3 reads TGTGCCAGCAGAAACATAGGACAGGTCTATGGCTACACCTTC.

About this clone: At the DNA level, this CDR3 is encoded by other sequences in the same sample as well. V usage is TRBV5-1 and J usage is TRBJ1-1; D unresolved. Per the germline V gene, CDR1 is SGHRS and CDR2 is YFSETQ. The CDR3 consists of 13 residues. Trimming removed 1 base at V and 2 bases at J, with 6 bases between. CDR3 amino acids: CASSLSVNTEAFF. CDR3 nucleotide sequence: TGCGCCAGCAGCTTGTCAGTTAACACTGAAGCTTTCTTT.

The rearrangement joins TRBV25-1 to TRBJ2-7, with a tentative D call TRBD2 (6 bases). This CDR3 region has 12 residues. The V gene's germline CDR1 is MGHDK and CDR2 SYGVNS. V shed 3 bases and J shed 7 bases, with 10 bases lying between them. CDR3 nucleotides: TGTGCCAGCAGTGAGGGGACTCGGGAGCAGTACTTC. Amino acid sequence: CASSEGTREQYF.